The rows below give T cell receptor beta chains drawn from one sample of a study of CD4+ T cells in melanoma. The data were produced by immunoSEQ multiplex PCR, yet TCRdb's version contains in-frame clones alone and is incomplete. The data contain about 21,000 clones, about three quarters of them singletons. The receptors shown here come from a human donor with melanoma. Each CDR3 is given with its conserved first and last residue. Each record gives: J gene, D gene, clone size, V gene, CDR3 length, CDR3 protein, CDR3 DNA. The D gene is left open where the match is weak. A row's size may be missing; if present it is once, few, many or a size class.

J: TRBJ2-3; D: NA; size: once; V: TRBV7-7; length: 15; CDR3: CASSLAPGPTDTQYF; DNA: TGTGCTAGCAGCTTAGCGCCGGGTCCTACAGATACGCAGTATTTT
J: TRBJ2-3; D: TRBD1; size: NA; V: TRBV29-1; length: 15; CDR3: CSGDPGTGHGNTQYF; DNA: TGCAGCGGGGACCCCGGGACAGGGCATGGGAATACGCAGTATTTT
J: TRBJ2-7; D: TRBD1; size: NA; V: TRBV6-5; length: 16; CDR3: CASSSDGQGGAYEQYF; DNA: TGTGCCAGCAGTTCAGACGGACAGGGGGGTGCCTACGAGCAGTACTTC
J: TRBJ2-3; D: TRBD1; size: once; V: TRBV7-2; length: 19; CDR3: CASSLARMAGTGNTDTQYF; DNA: TGTGCCAGCAGCTTAGCGCGCATGGCCGGGACAGGGAACACAGATACGCAGTATTTT
J: TRBJ1-2; D: TRBD1; size: NA; V: TRBV5-1; length: 16; CDR3: CASSLSPGQGTYGYTF; DNA: TGCGCCAGCAGCCTCTCGCCGGGACAGGGTACCTATGGCTACACCTTC
J: TRBJ2-3; D: TRBD2; size: NA; V: TRBV9; length: 17; CDR3: CASSVAVAGAGTDTQYF; DNA: TGTGCCAGCAGCGTAGCGGTAGCGGGGGCCGGCACAGATACGCAGTATTTT
J: TRBJ2-5; D: NA; size: NA; V: TRBV7-7; length: 15; CDR3: CASSLTWAPGETQYF; DNA: TGTGCTAGCAGCCTCACCTGGGCGCCTGGGGAGACCCAGTACTTC
J: TRBJ1-6; D: NA; size: NA; V: TRBV5-6; length: 12; CDR3: CASSLVGSPLHF; DNA: TGTGCCAGCAGCTTGGTTGGTTCACCCCTCCACTTT
J: TRBJ1-5; D: NA; size: once; V: TRBV6-1; length: 11; CDR3: CASAGNQPQHF; DNA: TGTGCCAGCGCAGGGAACCAGCCCCAGCATTTT
J: TRBJ2-6; D: NA; size: NA; V: TRBV19; length: 13; CDR3: CASKAPGANVLTF; DNA: TGTGCCAGTAAGGCCCCTGGGGCCAACGTCCTGACTTTC
J: TRBJ2-2; D: TRBD1; size: NA; V: TRBV9; length: 16; CDR3: CASSGNRGANTGELFF; DNA: TGTGCCAGCAGCGGCAACAGGGGCGCGAACACCGGGGAGCTGTTTTTT
J: TRBJ2-1; D: TRBD1; size: NA; V: TRBV5-5; length: 12; CDR3: CASSRTGVPWFF; DNA: TGTGCCAGCAGCCGGACAGGGGTCCCCTGGTTCTTC
J: TRBJ2-3; D: NA; size: NA; V: TRBV11-1; length: 15; CDR3: CASSLVGATTDTQYF; DNA: TGTGCCAGCAGCTTAGTCGGGGCTACCACAGATACGCAGTATTTT
J: TRBJ2-2; D: TRBD1; size: NA; V: TRBV10-1; length: 16; CDR3: CASSKRQGAFTGELFF; DNA: TGCGCCAGCAGTAAGAGACAGGGGGCCTTCACCGGGGAGCTGTTTTTT
J: TRBJ2-7; D: NA; size: few; V: TRBV2; length: 16; CDR3: CASSSAGTAGPYEQYF; DNA: TGTGCCAGCAGTAGCGCCGGGACAGCGGGGCCCTACGAGCAGTACTTC
J: TRBJ2-3; D: NA; size: few; V: TRBV14; length: 14; CDR3: CASSQQPGVDTQYF; DNA: TGTGCCAGCAGCCAACAACCAGGGGTGGATACGCAGTATTTT
J: TRBJ2-1; D: NA; size: NA; V: TRBV7-9; length: 12; CDR3: CASSTDYNEQFF; DNA: TGTGCCAGCTCGACCGACTACAATGAGCAGTTCTTC
J: TRBJ2-4; D: TRBD2; size: NA; V: TRBV5-4; length: 14; CDR3: CASSYHGGGDIQYF; DNA: TGTGCCAGCAGCTATCACGGGGGGGGCGACATTCAGTACTTC
J: TRBJ2-5; D: TRBD2; size: NA; V: TRBV2; length: 14; CDR3: CASSEERGGETQYF; DNA: TGTGCCAGCAGTGAGGAGCGGGGGGGAGAGACCCAGTACTTC
J: TRBJ1-2; D: NA; size: NA; V: TRBV11-2; length: 15; CDR3: CASSLAPGGSYGYTF; DNA: TGTGCCAGCAGCTTAGCGCCGGGCGGCTCCTATGGCTACACCTTC
J: TRBJ2-7; D: NA; size: NA; V: TRBV5-1; length: 14; CDR3: CASSEYGASYEQYF; DNA: TGCGCCAGCAGCGAGTACGGGGCCTCCTACGAGCAGTACTTC
J: TRBJ1-5; D: NA; size: NA; V: TRBV6-5; length: 13; CDR3: CASSYGRGQPQHF; DNA: TGTGCCAGCAGTTACGGCAGGGGCCAGCCCCAGCATTTT
J: TRBJ1-2; D: NA; size: few; V: TRBV30; length: 13; CDR3: CAWNRALSRGYTF; DNA: TGTGCCTGGAACAGGGCTCTCTCTCGCGGCTACACCTTC
J: TRBJ2-1; D: NA; size: NA; V: TRBV5-4; length: 15; CDR3: CASSLGTGDYNEQFF; DNA: TGTGCCAGCAGCTTGGGGACGGGGGACTACAATGAGCAGTTCTTC
J: TRBJ2-7; D: TRBD1; size: NA; V: TRBV29-1; length: 13; CDR3: CSVGRQGAGEQYF; DNA: TGCAGCGTTGGGCGACAGGGGGCGGGGGAGCAGTACTTC
J: TRBJ2-3; D: TRBD2; size: NA; V: TRBV6-1; length: 15; CDR3: CASSLTSGDTDTQYF; DNA: TGTGCCAGCAGCCTGACTAGCGGGGACACAGATACGCAGTATTTT
J: TRBJ1-5; D: NA; size: NA; V: TRBV27; length: 13; CDR3: CASKGSSNQPQHF; DNA: TGTGCCAGCAAAGGGTCTAGCAATCAGCCCCAGCATTTT
J: TRBJ2-7; D: NA; size: NA; V: TRBV30; length: 17; CDR3: CAWTRAEGLLEPYEQYF; DNA: TGTGCCTGGACCCGGGCCGAGGGGCTATTAGAACCCTACGAGCAGTACTTC
J: TRBJ2-5; D: TRBD1; size: NA; V: TRBV6-1; length: 15; CDR3: CASSVGTGAQETQYF; DNA: TGTGCCAGCAGTGTCGGGACAGGCGCCCAAGAGACCCAGTACTTC
J: TRBJ2-1; D: TRBD1; size: NA; V: TRBV7-3; length: 16; CDR3: CASSLSRQGGDNEQFF; DNA: TGTGCCAGCAGCTTATCGAGACAGGGCGGTGACAATGAGCAGTTCTTC
J: TRBJ2-3; D: NA; size: NA; V: TRBV5-1; length: 11; CDR3: CASSFTDTQYF; DNA: TGCGCCAGCAGCTTCACAGATACGCAGTATTTT
J: TRBJ1-5; D: NA; size: NA; V: TRBV30; length: 13; CDR3: CAWRVGAGQPQHF; DNA: TGTGCCTGGAGGGTAGGGGCCGGGCAGCCCCAGCATTTT
J: TRBJ2-7; D: TRBD1; size: NA; V: TRBV11-2; length: 14; CDR3: CASSRLGQRGEQYF; DNA: TGTGCCAGCAGCCGCCTGGGACAGCGCGGAGAGCAGTACTTC
J: TRBJ1-5; D: NA; size: NA; V: TRBV21-1; length: 22; CDR3: CASSCGNPKKRGRFFSNQPQHF; DNA: TGTGCCAGCAGCTGTGGGAATCCTAAAAAACGGGGGCGATTTTTTAGCAATCAGCCCCAGCATTTT
J: TRBJ2-1; D: NA; size: once; V: TRBV5-1; length: 15; CDR3: CASSIGQSSYNEQFF; DNA: TGCGCCAGCAGCATCGGACAGAGCTCCTACAATGAGCAGTTCTTC
J: TRBJ2-1; D: NA; size: NA; V: TRBV6-1; length: 15; CDR3: CASKPPFGVYNEQFF; DNA: TGTGCCAGCAAGCCACCTTTCGGGGTTTACAATGAGCAGTTCTTC
J: TRBJ2-3; D: NA; size: NA; V: TRBV2; length: 13; CDR3: CASSFHLRDTQYF; DNA: TGTGCCAGCAGTTTCCACCTGCGGGATACGCAGTATTTT
J: TRBJ1-6; D: NA; size: NA; V: TRBV11-1; length: 12; CDR3: CASSLANSPLHF; DNA: TGTGCCAGCAGCTTAGCAAATTCACCCCTCCACTTT
J: TRBJ2-3; D: NA; size: NA; V: TRBV21-1; length: 15; CDR3: CASSKGAGLADTQYF; DNA: TGTGCCAGCAGCAAAGGAGCTGGGTTGGCAGATACGCAGTATTTT
J: TRBJ1-2; D: NA; size: NA; V: TRBV28; length: 14; CDR3: CASSLRQANYGYTF; DNA: TGTGCCAGCAGTTTAAGACAGGCTAACTATGGCTACACCTTC
J: TRBJ1-1; D: TRBD1; size: NA; V: TRBV4-2; length: 17; CDR3: CASSQGRTGGRNTEAFF; DNA: TGTGCCAGCAGCCAGGGCCGTACAGGGGGCAGGAACACTGAAGCTTTCTTT
J: TRBJ1-1; D: NA; size: NA; V: TRBV19; length: 13; CDR3: CASSSEGRGKAFF; DNA: TGTGCCAGTAGCTCCGAGGGGAGAGGGAAGGCTTTCTTT